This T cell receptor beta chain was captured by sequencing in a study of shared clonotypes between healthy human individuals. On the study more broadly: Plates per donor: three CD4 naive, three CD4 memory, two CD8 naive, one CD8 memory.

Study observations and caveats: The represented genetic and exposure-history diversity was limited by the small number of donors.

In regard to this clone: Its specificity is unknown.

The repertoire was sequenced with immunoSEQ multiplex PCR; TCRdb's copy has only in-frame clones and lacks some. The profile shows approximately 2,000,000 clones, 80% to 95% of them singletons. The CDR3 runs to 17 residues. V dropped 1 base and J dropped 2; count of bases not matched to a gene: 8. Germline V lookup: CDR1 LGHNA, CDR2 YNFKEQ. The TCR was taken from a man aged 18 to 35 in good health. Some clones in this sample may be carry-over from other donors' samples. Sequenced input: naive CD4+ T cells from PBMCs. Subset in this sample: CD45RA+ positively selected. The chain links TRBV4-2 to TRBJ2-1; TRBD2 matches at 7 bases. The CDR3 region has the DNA TGTGCCAGCAGCCAAGGCCCGACTAGCAACACCTACAATGAGCAGTTCTTC. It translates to CASSQGPTSNTYNEQFF.